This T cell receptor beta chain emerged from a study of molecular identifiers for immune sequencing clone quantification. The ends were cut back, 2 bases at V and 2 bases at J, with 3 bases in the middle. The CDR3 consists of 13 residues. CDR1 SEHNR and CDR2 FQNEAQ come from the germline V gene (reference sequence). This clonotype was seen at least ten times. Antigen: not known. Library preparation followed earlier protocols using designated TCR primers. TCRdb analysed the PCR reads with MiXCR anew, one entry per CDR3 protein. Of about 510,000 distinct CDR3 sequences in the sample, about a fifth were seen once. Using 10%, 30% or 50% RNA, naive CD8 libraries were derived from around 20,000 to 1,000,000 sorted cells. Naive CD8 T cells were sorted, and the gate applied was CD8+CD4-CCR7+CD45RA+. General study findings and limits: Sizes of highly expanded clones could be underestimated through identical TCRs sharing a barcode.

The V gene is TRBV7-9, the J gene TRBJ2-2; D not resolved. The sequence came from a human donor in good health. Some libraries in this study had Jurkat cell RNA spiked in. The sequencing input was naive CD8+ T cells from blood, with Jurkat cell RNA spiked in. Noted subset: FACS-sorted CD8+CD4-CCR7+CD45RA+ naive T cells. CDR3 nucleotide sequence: TGTGCCAGCAGCTTACCAAACACCGGGGAGCTGTTTTTT. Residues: CASSLPNTGELFF. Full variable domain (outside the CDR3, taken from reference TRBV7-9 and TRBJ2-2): DTGVSQNPRHKITKRGQNVTFRCDPISEHNRLYWYRQTLGQGPEFLTYFQNEAQLEKSRLLSDRFSAERPKGSFSTLEIQRTEQGDSAMYLCASSLPNTGELFFGEGSRLTVL.